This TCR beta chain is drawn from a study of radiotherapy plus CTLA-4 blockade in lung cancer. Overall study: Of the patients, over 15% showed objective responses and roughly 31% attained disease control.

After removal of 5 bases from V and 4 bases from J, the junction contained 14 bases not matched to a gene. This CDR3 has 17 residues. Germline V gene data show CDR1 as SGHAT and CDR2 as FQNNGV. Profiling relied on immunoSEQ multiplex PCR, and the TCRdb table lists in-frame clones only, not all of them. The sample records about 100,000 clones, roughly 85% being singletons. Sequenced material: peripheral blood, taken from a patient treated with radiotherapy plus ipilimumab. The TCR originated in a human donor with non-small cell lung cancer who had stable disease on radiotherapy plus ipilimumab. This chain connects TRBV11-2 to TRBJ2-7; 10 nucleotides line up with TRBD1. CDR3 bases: TGTGCCAGCAGCCAAGACCACCGGGACAGGGGTTTTTACGAGCAGTACTTC. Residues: CASSQDHRDRGFYEQYF.